This T cell receptor (beta chain) was obtained from a study of control samples from healthy donors and cancer patients. V lost 4 bases to trimming and J lost 9 bases; unmatched junction nucleotides: 12. The CDR3 spans 14 residues. Germline values: CDR1 GTSNPN, CDR2 SVGIG (reference sequence). Some clones are missing from TCRdb's copy, which holds only in-frame ones; the method was immunoSEQ multiplex PCR. The sample shows over 150,000 clones, nearly 96% of them seen only once. Sequenced input: blood. The chain links TRBV30 to TRBJ1-5; 7 bases line up with TRBD1. The sequence was collected from a woman under 40 in good health. The CDR3 DNA reads TGTGCCTGGATGCCAGGGGGGACGCACGGGCCCCAGCATTTT. It specifies CAWMPGGTHGPQHF.